Listed here is a single TCR beta chain. These data come from a study of identical twins. TCRdb re-derived calls from the 5' RACE reads in MiXCR, one entry per CDR3 protein. In the table there are some 790,000 distinct CDR3 sequences, around a sixth of which are singletons. CDR3 size: 15 residues. CDR1 and CDR2 from the germline V gene are SGHTA and FQGNSA. Trimming cost V 4 bases and J 5 bases; bases outside gene matches: 8. These data also featured in a second study, about T cells expressing NK-cell markers.

This chain links TRBV7-2 with TRBJ2-5, with TRBD2 identical over 9 bases. The sequencing input was PBMCs. The source of this sequence is a woman aged 18-29 years in good health. CDR3 sequence reads: CASSSRAGGLETQYF. CDR3 DNA: TGTGCCAGCAGCTCCCGTGCGGGAGGGCTTGAGACCCAGTACTTC.